These 3 T cell receptor beta chains were sequenced from one sample in a study of cytomegalovirus exposure and HLA in healthy donors. With 60 Vbeta and 13 Jbeta primers, the PCR was carried out. Produced via immunoSEQ multiplex PCR; TCRdb's table is partial and in-frame only. The table shows more than 140,000 clones, with around 79% occurring only once. The specimen sequenced was PBMCs. All receptors come from a male donor in good health and CMV-seronegative.

The chain has TRBV29-1 and TRBJ1-3; TRBD1 might be the D (5 bases). Trimming left V 3 bases short and J 4 bases short, with 10 bases between. Per germline, CDR1 SQVTM and CDR2 ANQGSEA. The CDR3 loop spans 13 amino acids. The CDR3 DNA is TGCAGCGTTGAGCCAGGGATAGGAAACACCATATATTTT. This encodes CSVEPGIGNTIYF.

To note about this clone: The identical CDR3 is also encoded by other nucleotide sequences in the sample. This chain links TRBV5-1 with TRBJ2-3; 9 nucleotides line up with TRBD1. The V and J ends lost 0 bases and 4 bases, in that order; junction bases with no gene match: 0. This CDR3 has 14 residues. Germline CDR1 and CDR2: SGHRS and YFSETQ. The CDR3 bases are TGCGCCAGCAGCTTGGGACAGGGGGCAGATACGCAGTATTTT. Translation: CASSLGQGADTQYF.

This clone has only a few counts. This chain links TRBV6-4 with TRBJ1-1; 8 nucleotides align to TRBD1. The length of the CDR3 is 20 residues. J gave up 2 bases and V 5 bases, and 22 bases lay outside the gene matches. CDR1 MRHNA and CDR2 SNTAGT come from the germline V gene. Here the CDR3 DNA reads TGTGCCAGCAGTCCCAATCTCAGGGGGCGAAGTTCACCTTATAACACTGAAGCTTTCTTT. Translation gives CASSPNLRGRSSPYNTEAFF.